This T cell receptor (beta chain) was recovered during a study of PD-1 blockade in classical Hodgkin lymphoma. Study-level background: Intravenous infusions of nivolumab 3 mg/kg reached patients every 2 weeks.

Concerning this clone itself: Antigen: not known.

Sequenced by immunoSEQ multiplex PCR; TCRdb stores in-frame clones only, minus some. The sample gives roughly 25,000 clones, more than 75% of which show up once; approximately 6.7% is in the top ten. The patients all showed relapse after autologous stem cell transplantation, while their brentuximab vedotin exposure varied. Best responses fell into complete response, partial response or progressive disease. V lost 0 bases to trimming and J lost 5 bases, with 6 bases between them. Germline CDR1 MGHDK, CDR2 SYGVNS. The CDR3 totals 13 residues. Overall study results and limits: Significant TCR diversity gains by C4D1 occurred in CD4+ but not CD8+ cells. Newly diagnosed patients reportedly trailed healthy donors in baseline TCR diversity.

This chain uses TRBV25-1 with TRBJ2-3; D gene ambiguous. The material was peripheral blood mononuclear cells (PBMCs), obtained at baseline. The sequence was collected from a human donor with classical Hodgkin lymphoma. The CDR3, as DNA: TGTGCCAGCAGTGAATATAGAGGAGATACGCAGTATTTT. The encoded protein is CASSEYRGDTQYF.